The 20 T cell receptor beta chains below all came from one sample that was sequenced in a study of blood T cell repertoires in COVID-19. Repertoires were generated with immunoSEQ multiplex PCR, while TCRdb's copy carries only in-frame clones and drops some. The table lists under 200,000 clones, approximately 85% of them singletons. Sequencing was done on a sample of peripheral blood. These receptors were obtained from a woman in her sixties with COVID-19, enrolled during active disease.

This chain links TRBV12-5 with TRBJ2-5, with TRBD2 matching over 13 bases. V lost 2 bases to trimming and J lost 2 bases; unmatched junction nucleotides: 5. The CDR3 runs 17 residues. Per germline, CDR1 LGHNT and CDR2 FRNRAP. The CDR3 DNA follows: TGTGCTAGTGGTTTGTTCGGGACTAGCGGGGTACAAGAGACCCAGTACTTC. Amino acids: CASGLFGTSGVQETQYF.

The chain uses TRBV27 and TRBJ1-1; unclear D gene. The CDR3 has 12 amino acids. Germline values: CDR1 MNHEY, CDR2 SMNVEV (reference sequence). Trimming pared 5 bases from V and 6 bases from J, leaving 10 bases between. The CDR3 sequence is CASSASYAEAFF. The CDR3, as DNA: TGTGCCAGCAGTGCCAGTTACGCTGAAGCTTTCTTT.

The CDR3 sequence: CASSPFRVPGNTIYF. CDR3 sequence (DNA): TGTGCCAGCAGCCCTTTCCGGGTTCCGGGAAACACCATATATTTT. V gene TRBV3-1 (or the pseudogene TRBV3-2) combines with J gene TRBJ1-3; D is unresolved. The length of the CDR3 is 15 residues. Germline lookup yields CDR1 LGHDT and CDR2 YNNKEL (reference sequence). V was cut by 4 bases and J by 4 bases, with 14 bases left in between.

The rearrangement uses TRBV19 and TRBJ2-1; tentatively, D is TRBD2 (6 bases). The CDR3 covers 14 residues. In germline, CDR1 is LNHDA, CDR2 SQIVND (reference sequence). Trimming removed 7 bases at V and 2 bases at J, with 12 bases between. CDR3 loop: CASNAGRTYNEQFF. The CDR3 DNA reads as TGTGCCAGTAACGCGGGGAGAACCTACAATGAGCAGTTCTTC.

This sequence joins TRBV10-2 and TRBJ2-3; D might be TRBD2 (5 bases). Germline V CDR1 and CDR2: WSHSY, SAAADI. With 0 bases removed from V and 7 bases from J, the gap between germline ends came to 8 bases. The CDR3 consists of 13 residues. The chain's CDR3 is CASSESSGNTQYF. CDR3 DNA sequence: TGCGCCAGCAGTGAGTCTTCGGGGAATACGCAGTATTTT.

The V call is TRBV7-2, the J call TRBJ2-1; D is possibly TRBD1 (6 bases). V was trimmed by 5 bases and J by 14 bases, leaving 16 bases between them. Germline V gene lookup returns CDR1 SGHTA and CDR2 FQGNSA. This CDR3 contains 12 residues. DNA for the CDR3: TGTGCCAGCAGCGGAGAGGGGGTCAGGAAGTTCTTC. It translates to CASSGEGVRKFF.

This chain links TRBV9 with TRBJ1-1, with D possibly matching TRBD1 (5 bases). Trimming took 3 bases from V and 3 from J, leaving 15 bases between them. CDR3 length equals 15 residues. From germline, CDR1 is SGDLS and CDR2 YYNGEE. The CDR3 nucleotides read TGTGCCAGCAGCGATCATCAGGGAAGTGACACTGAAGCTTTCTTT. It encodes CASSDHQGSDTEAFF. The whole variable domain, remainder taken from reference TRBV9 and TRBJ1-1, is DSGVTQTPKHLITATGQRVTLRCSPRSGDLSVYWYQQSLDQGLQFLIQYYNGEERAKGNILERFSAQQFPDLHSELNLSSLELGDSALYFCASSDHQGSDTEAFFGQGTRLTVV.

J is TRBJ1-1 and V is TRBV3-1 (or the pseudogene TRBV3-2), with TRBD1 identical over 7 bases. Germline lookup yields CDR1 LGHDT and CDR2 YNNKEL (reference sequence). V lost 3 bases and J lost 2; bases outside the gene matches: 3. The CDR3 sequence is 14 residues long. The DNA for the CDR3 is TGTGCCAGCAGCCATGGGACAGCCAACACTGAAGCTTTCTTT. Its protein product is CASSHGTANTEAFF.

This clone is a singleton in its sample. The gene calls are TRBV11-2 and TRBJ1-4; possibly TRBD1 for D (5 bases). This CDR3 is 14 amino acids long. Trimming cost V 3 bases and J 4 bases, with 9 bases left between them. Germline V gives CDR1 SGHAT, CDR2 FQNNGV. In nucleotides, the CDR3 is TGTGCCAGCAGCTTCGGACACTTTAATGAAAAACTGTTTTTT. This encodes CASSFGHFNEKLFF.

The chain uses TRBV10-3 and TRBJ1-5; weak D call: TRBD1 (6 bases). This CDR3 has 14 amino acids. CDR1 and CDR2 (germline): ENHRY, SYGVKD. V was shortened by 3 bases and J by 6 bases, with 12 bases between the two germline ends. This chain's CDR3 is CAISEEGGGQPQHF. The CDR3 DNA follows: TGTGCCATCAGTGAAGAGGGGGGGGGTCAGCCCCAGCATTTT.

The V gene is TRBV25-1, the J gene TRBJ2-1, with 10 bases that match TRBD2. After removal of 3 bases from V and 2 bases from J, the junction contained 1 base not matched to a gene. The CDR3 consists of 15 residues. CDR1 and CDR2 from the germline V gene are MGHDK and SYGVNS. The CDR3 protein is CASSDSGGPYNEQFF. CDR3 nucleotide sequence: TGTGCCAGCAGTGATAGCGGGGGGCCCTACAATGAGCAGTTCTTC.

For the CDR3, the DNA is TGTGCCAGTAGTGCTGCAGGACAGGCGGGCGGTGAGACCCAGTACTTC. As protein: CASSAAGQAGGETQYF. The chain combines TRBV19 with TRBJ2-5; 7 nucleotides agree with TRBD1. The J segment lost 5 bases and the V segment lost 5 bases, leaving 14 bases of the junction unmatched. Looked up from germline, CDR1 is LNHDA and CDR2 is SQIVND (reference sequence). The CDR3 consists of 16 residues.

J is TRBJ1-4 and V is TRBV9; weak D call: TRBD1 (5 bases). CDR1 and CDR2 from the germline V gene are SGDLS and YYNGEE. The length of the CDR3 is 14 residues. The V gene lost 2 bases and the J gene lost 5 bases, with 10 bases spanning the gap. The CDR3 nucleotides are TGTGCCAGCAGCGTCCAGGGTGCGAATGAAAAACTGTTTTTT. Residues: CASSVQGANEKLFF.

The chain carries TRBV7-3 and TRBJ1-1; 9 bases map to TRBD1. The CDR3 extends over 13 amino acids. The ends lost 5 bases at V and 5 bases at J; junction bases unmatched: 3. Looked up from germline, CDR1 is SGHTA and CDR2 is FQGTGA. CDR3: CASSRTGATEAFF. As DNA, the CDR3 is TGTGCCAGCAGCCGGACAGGGGCTACTGAAGCTTTCTTT.

This chain joins TRBV3-1 (or the pseudogene TRBV3-2) and TRBJ1-5, with D possibly being TRBD1 (5 bases). Deletions cut 1 base from V and 5 bases from J, with 9 bases between. The CDR3 is 14 residues long. Germline V gene data show CDR1 as LGHDT and CDR2 as YNNKEL (reference sequence). As DNA, the CDR3 is TGTGCCAGCAGCCAAGGGGGGGTATATCAGCCCCAGCATTTT. This gives the protein CASSQGGVYQPQHF.

This chain uses TRBV18 with TRBJ2-2, with 11 bases identical to TRBD1. Unmatched junction bases numbered 7, after V lost 3 bases and J lost 4 bases. The germline gives CDR1 KGHSH, CDR2 LQKENI. The CDR3 is 17 amino acids. This CDR3 reads CASSPRTGGSGTGELFF. Written as DNA, the CDR3 is TGTGCCAGCTCACCGAGGACAGGGGGCAGTGGCACCGGGGAGCTGTTTTTT.

In its sample, this clone was seen once. The chain is built from TRBV2 and TRBJ1-2, with D unclear. Trimming cost V 7 bases and J 7 bases, with 13 bases left between them. Per germline, CDR1 SNHLY and CDR2 FYNNEI. The CDR3 has 12 residues. The CDR3 is CASTRLLGGYTF. The CDR3 nucleotides read TGTGCCAGCACCCGTCTTCTAGGTGGCTACACCTTC.

CDR3 sequence: CASSLTRGGSYNEQFF. The CDR3 DNA reads TGTGCCAGCAGCTTAACGCGGGGGGGCTCCTACAATGAGCAGTTCTTC. The rearrangement joins TRBV7-8 to TRBJ2-1, with 9 bases lining up with TRBD2. The CDR3 is 16 amino acids. Germline CDR1 SGHVS, CDR2 FQNEAQ. Losses at the gene ends were 2 bases for V and 0 bases for J; bases not matched to a gene: 2.

This clone was counted between two and nine times. In DNA, the CDR3 is TGTGCCAGCAGTCCTCGGGACAGGCATGGAAACACCATATATTTT. It encodes CASSPRDRHGNTIYF. This chain uses TRBV27 with TRBJ1-3; 8 bases are a match to TRBD1. Germline-derived CDR1 and CDR2 are MNHEY and SMNVEV (reference sequence). This CDR3 comprises 15 residues. After removal of 5 bases from V and 3 bases from J, the junction contained 6 bases not matched to a gene.

V and J are TRBV7-9 and TRBJ2-7, with 8 positions matching TRBD1. The CDR3 runs to 14 residues. Germline V lookup: CDR1 SEHNR, CDR2 FQNEAQ (reference sequence). The ends lost 9 bases at V and 0 bases at J; junction bases unmatched: 7. The DNA of the CDR3 is TGTGCCAGTGACCAGGGGGCCCCCTCCTACGAGCAGTACTTC. Its protein is CASDQGAPSYEQYF.